This TCR beta chain was captured in a study of cytomegalovirus exposure and HLA in healthy donors. Study in general: The roughly 130 validation repertoires, a later analysis reported, used the same platform as the approximately 670 repertoires from the first cohort.

V lost 7 bases and J lost 5, with 12 bases in between. The germline V gene has CDR1 WNHNN and CDR2 SYGVQD (reference sequence). The CDR3 runs to 12 residues. From the 120-subject validation cohort, which was separate from the roughly 700-subject first cohort, the donors were drawn. Whole-study findings and limits: Many donors shared some public TCRs, even though most TCR sequences were rare. Within the 120 or so validation repertoires, first-cohort TCR clusters tended to co-occur, according to a later analysis.

Sequencing was performed with immunoSEQ multiplex PCR; in TCRdb, only in-frame clones are kept and a portion is missing. The data show around 140,000 clones, about 91% seen once. Regarding this clone: Its target is not known.

The origin of this receptor is a man aged 18 to 29 in good health and CMV-seropositive. Sequencing used PBMCs. V is TRBV10-1 and J is TRBJ2-7; D perhaps matches TRBD1 (5 bases). CDR3 in DNA: TGCGCCAGCAAGAGTCAGGGTAACGAGCAGTACTTC. Its protein is CASKSQGNEQYF.